Described below is a single T cell receptor (beta chain) sequence and its context. The antigen is not known. The method was immunoSEQ multiplex PCR; TCRdb's version includes in-frame clones alone and lacks a portion of them. Found here are about 94,000 clones, roughly 88% of them singletons; the top ten hold roughly 13%. These data belong to a study of T cell responses to AZD1222 COVID-19 vaccine. About the research overall: Analysis merged second doses at about 4 or about 12 weeks. Study-wide points: The peak T cell response came first, and repertoires were sampled only after it. CD4 TCRs associated with vaccination spanned spike, dominating at 160-218 and 743-854.

The CDR3 is made up of 14 amino acids. The germline CDR1 and CDR2 sequences are LGHDT and YNNKEL (reference sequence). Between the trimmed V and J ends, which lost 1 base and 3 bases, there was a span of 10 bases. The gene calls are TRBV3-1 (or the pseudogene TRBV3-2) and TRBJ2-7; tentatively, D is TRBD2 (6 bases). The material was peripheral blood, obtained on day 0 of AZD1222 vaccination. The TCR comes from an adult in good health. CDR3 nucleotide sequence: TGTGCCAGCAGCCAAGTTGACGGGGGCTACGAGCAGTACTTC. It codes for CASSQVDGGYEQYF.